This TCR beta chain was documented in a study of glioma-infiltrating T cells after dendritic cell vaccination. Germline CDR1 and CDR2: SGHRS and YFSETQ. This CDR3 comprises 15 residues. V lost 0 bases to trimming and J lost 0 bases; unmatched junction nucleotides: 2. Time point indicated: after dendritic cell vaccination, including at tumor progression/relapse. TCRdb's table, derived via immunoSEQ multiplex PCR, lists solely in-frame clones and lacks some. The sample includes about 76,000 clones, roughly 84% of them seen just once. This material consisted of blood, taken after dendritic cell vaccination. The receptor was derived from a human donor with glioblastoma. This sequence joins TRBV5-1 and TRBJ2-5; the match to TRBD2 covers 7 bases. CDR3 bases: TGCGCCAGCAGCTTGGCGGCGGGGGACCAAGAGACCCAGTACTTC. Translating gives CASSLAAGDQETQYF. The variable domain in full, with the rest retrieved from reference TRBV5-1 and TRBJ2-5, is KAGVTQTPRYLIKTRGQQVTLSCSPISGHRSVSWYQQTPGQGLQFLFEYFSETQRNKGNFPGRFSGRQFSNSRSEMNVSTLELGDSALYLCASSLAAGDQETQYFGPGTRLLVL.